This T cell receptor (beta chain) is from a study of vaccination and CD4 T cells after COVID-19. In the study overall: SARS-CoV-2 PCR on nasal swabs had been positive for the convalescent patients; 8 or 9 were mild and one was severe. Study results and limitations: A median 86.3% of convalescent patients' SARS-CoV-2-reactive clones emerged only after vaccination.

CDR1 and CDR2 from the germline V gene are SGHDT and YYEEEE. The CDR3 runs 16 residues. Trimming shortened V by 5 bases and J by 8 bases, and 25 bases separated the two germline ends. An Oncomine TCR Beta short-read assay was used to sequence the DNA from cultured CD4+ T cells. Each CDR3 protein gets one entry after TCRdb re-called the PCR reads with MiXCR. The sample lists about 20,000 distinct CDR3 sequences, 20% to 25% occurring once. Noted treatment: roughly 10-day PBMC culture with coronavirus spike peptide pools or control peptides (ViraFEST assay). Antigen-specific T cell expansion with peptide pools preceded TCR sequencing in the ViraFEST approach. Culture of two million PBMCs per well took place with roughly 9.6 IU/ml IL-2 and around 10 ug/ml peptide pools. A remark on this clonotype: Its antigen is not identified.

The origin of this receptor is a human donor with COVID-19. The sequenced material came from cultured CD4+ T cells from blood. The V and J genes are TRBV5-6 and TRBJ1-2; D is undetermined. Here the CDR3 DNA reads TGTGCCAGCAGGCAATCTGGGTGGGGTCTTGGACGCGGCTACACCTTC. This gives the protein CASRQSGWGLGRGYTF.